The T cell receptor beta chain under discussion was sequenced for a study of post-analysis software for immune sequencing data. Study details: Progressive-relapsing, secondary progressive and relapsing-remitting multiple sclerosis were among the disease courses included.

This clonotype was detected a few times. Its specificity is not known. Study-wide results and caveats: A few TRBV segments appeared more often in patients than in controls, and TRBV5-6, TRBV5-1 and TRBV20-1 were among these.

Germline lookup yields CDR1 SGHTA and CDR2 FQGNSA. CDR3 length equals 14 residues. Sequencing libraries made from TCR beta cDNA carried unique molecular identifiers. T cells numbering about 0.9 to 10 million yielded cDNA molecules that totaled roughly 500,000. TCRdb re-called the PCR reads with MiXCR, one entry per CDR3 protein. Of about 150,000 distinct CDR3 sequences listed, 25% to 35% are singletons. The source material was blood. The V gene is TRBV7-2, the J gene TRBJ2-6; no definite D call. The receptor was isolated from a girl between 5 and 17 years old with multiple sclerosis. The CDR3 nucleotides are TGTGGGGGAACAGTTCCCTCTGGGGCCAACGTCCTGACTTTC. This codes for CGGTVPSGANVLTF.